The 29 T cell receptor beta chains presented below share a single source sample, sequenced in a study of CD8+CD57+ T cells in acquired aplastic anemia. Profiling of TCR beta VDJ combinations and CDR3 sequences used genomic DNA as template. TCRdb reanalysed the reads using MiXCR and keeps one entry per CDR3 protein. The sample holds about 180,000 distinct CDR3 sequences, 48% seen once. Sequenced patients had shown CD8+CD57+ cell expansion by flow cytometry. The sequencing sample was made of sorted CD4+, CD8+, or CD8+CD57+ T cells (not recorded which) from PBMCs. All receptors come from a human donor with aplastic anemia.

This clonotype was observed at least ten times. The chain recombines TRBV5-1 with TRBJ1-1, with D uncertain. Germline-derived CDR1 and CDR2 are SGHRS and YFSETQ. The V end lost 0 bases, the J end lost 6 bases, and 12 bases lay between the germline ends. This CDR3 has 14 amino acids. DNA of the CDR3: TGCGCCAGCAGCTTGGGGCGAACGAGCGCTGAAGCTTTCTTT. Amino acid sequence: CASSLGRTSAEAFF. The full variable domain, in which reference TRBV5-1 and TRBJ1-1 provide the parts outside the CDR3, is KAGVTQTPRYLIKTRGQQVTLSCSPISGHRSVSWYQQTPGQGLQFLFEYFSETQRNKGNFPGRFSGRQFSNSRSEMNVSTLELGDSALYLCASSLGRTSAEAFFGQGTRLTVV.

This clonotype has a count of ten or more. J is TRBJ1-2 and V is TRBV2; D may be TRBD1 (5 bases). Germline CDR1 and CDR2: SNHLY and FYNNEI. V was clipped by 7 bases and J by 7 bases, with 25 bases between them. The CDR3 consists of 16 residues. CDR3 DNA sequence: TGTGCCAGCACCGACAGTAGGGTAGGGGCTATAGGTGGCTACACCTTC. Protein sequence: CASTDSRVGAIGGYTF.

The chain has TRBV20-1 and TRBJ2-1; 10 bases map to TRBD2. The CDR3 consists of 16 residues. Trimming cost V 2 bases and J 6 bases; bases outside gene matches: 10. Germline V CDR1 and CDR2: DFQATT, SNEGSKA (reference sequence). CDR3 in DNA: TGCAGTGCTAGAAGCGCCGGGACTAGCGCCTCCAATGAGCAGTTCTTC. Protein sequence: CSARSAGTSASNEQFF.

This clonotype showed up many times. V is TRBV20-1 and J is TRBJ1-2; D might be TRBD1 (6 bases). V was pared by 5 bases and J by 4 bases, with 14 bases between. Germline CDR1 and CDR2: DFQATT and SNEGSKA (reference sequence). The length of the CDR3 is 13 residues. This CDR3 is CSAPRQDPYGYTF. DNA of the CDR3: TGCAGTGCTCCCCGACAGGATCCCTATGGCTACACCTTC.

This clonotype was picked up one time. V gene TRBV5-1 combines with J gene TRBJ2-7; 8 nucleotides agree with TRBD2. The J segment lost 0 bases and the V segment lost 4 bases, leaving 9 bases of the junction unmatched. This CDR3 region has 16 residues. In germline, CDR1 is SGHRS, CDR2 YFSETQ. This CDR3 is CASSQGSAGGSYEQYF. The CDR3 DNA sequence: TGCGCCAGCAGCCAAGGATCGGCGGGGGGCTCCTACGAGCAGTACTTC.

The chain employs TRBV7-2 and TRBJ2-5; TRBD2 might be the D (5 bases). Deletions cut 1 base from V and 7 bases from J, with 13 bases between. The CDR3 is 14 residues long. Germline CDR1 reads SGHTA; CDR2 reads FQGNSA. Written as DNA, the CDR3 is TGTGCCAGCAGCTTAGGAGGGTCTGCGGGGACCCAGTACTTC. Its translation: CASSLGGSAGTQYF.

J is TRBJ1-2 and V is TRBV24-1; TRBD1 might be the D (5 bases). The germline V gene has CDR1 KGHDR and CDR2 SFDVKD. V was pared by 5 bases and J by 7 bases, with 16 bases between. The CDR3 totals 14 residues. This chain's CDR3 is CATSGSSRVGGYTF. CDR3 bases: TGTGCCACCAGTGGTAGCAGCAGGGTGGGTGGCTACACCTTC.

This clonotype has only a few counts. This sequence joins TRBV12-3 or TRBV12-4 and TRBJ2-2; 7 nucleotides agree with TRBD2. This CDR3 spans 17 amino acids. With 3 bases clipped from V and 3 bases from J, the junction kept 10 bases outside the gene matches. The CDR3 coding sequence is TGTGCCAGCAGTTTGGACGGGGGGATGAGGGACACCGGGGAGCTGTTTTTT. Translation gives CASSLDGGMRDTGELFF.

CDR3 protein: CATSDGAQGRMEETQYF. The CDR3 region has the DNA TGTGCCACCAGTGATGGGGCCCAGGGAAGGATGGAGGAGACCCAGTACTTC. This chain links TRBV24-1 with TRBJ2-5; a possible D gene is TRBD1 (5 bases). CDR1 is KGHDR and CDR2 is SFDVKD in the germline V gene. Trimming took 3 bases from V and 5 from J, leaving 21 bases between them. This CDR3 contains 17 residues.

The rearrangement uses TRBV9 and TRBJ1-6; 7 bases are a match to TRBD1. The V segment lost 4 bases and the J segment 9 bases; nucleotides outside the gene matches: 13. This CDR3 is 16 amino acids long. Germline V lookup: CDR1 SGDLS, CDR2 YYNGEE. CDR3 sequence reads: CASSNQGQLMGSPLHF. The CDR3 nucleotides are TGTGCCAGCAGCAACCAGGGACAGCTGATGGGTTCACCCCTCCACTTT. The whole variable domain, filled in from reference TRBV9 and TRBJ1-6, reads DSGVTQTPKHLITATGQRVTLRCSPRSGDLSVYWYQQSLDQGLQFLIQYYNGEERAKGNILERFSAQQFPDLHSELNLSSLELGDSALYFCASSNQGQLMGSPLHFGNGTRLTVT.

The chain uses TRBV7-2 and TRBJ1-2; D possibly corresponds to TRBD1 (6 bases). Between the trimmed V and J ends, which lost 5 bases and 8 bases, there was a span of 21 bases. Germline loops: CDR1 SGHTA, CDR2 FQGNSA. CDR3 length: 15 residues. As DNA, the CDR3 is TGTGCCAGCAGCCTGGAAGGGGGGACCGGCTACGGCTACACCTTC. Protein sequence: CASSLEGGTGYGYTF. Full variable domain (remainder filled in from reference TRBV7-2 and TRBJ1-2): GAGVSQSPSNKVTEKGKDVELRCDPISGHTALYWYRQSLGQGLEFLIYFQGNSAPDKSGLPSDRFSAERTGGSVSTLTIQRTQQEDSAVYLCASSLEGGTGYGYTFGSGTRLTVV.

The CDR3: CASSLGVGAGTGETQYF. CDR3 sequence (DNA): TGTGCCAGCAGCTTGGGCGTGGGGGCGGGGACGGGAGAGACCCAGTACTTC. The V call is TRBV11-2, the J call TRBJ2-7; tentatively, D is TRBD1 or TRBD2 (6 bases each). The J call is uncertain, as TRBJ2-5 better fits the DNA end. Germline V gene sequence: CDR1 SGHAT, CDR2 FQNNGV. The CDR3 is made up of 17 amino acids.

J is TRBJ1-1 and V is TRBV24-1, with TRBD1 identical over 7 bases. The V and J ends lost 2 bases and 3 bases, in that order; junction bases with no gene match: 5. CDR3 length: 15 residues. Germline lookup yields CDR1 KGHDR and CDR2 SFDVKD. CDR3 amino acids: CATSDSHRGDTEAFF. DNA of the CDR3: TGTGCCACCAGTGATTCCCACAGGGGAGACACTGAAGCTTTCTTT.

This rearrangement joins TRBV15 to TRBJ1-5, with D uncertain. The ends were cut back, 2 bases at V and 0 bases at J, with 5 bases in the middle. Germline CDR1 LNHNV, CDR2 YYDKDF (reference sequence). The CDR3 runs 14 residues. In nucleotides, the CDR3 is TGTGCCACCAGCAGACCATATAGCAATCAGCCCCAGCATTTT. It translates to CATSRPYSNQPQHF.

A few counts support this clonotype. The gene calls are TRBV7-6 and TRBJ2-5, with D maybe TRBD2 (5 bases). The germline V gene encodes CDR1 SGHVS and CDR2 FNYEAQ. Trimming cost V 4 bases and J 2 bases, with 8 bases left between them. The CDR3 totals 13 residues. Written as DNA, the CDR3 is TGTGCCAGCAGCTACGGGATGCAAGAGACCCAGTACTTC. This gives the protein CASSYGMQETQYF.

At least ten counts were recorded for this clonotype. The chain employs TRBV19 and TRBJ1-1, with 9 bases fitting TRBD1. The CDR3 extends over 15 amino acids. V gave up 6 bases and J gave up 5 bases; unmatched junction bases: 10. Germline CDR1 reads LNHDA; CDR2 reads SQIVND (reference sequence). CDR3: CASRPEQGARTEAFF. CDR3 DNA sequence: TGTGCCAGTAGGCCAGAACAGGGGGCGCGGACTGAAGCTTTCTTT. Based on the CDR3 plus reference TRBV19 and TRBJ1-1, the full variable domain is DGGITQSPKYLFRKEGQNVTLSCEQNLNHDAMYWYRQDPGQGLRLIYYSQIVNDFQKGDIAEGYSVSREKKESFPLTVTSAQKNPTAFYLCASRPEQGARTEAFFGQGTRLTVV.

CDR3 sequence: CASSPRTGPTSYEQYF. In DNA form, the CDR3 reads TGTGCCAGCTCACCACGGACAGGGCCCACGAGCTACGAGCAGTACTTC. The chain recombines TRBV18 with TRBJ2-7; TRBD1 matches at 8 bases. CDR3 length equals 16 residues. V trimming: 1 base; J trimming: 3 bases; junction bases outside the gene matches: 8. Germline loops: CDR1 KGHSH, CDR2 LQKENI. The entire variable domain, with the rest obtained from reference TRBV18 and TRBJ2-7, is as follows: NAGVMQNPRHLVRRRGQEARLRCSPMKGHSHVYWYRQLPEEGLKFMVYLQKENIIDESGMPKERFSAEFPKEGPSILRIQQVVRGDSAAYFCASSPRTGPTSYEQYFGPGTRLTVT.

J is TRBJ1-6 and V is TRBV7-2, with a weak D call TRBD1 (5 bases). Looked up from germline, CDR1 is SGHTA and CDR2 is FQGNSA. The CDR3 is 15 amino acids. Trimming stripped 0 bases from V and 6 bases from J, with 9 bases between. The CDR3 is CASSLAGGSNSPLHF. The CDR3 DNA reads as TGTGCCAGCAGCTTAGCGGGGGGGTCTAATTCACCCCTCCACTTT.

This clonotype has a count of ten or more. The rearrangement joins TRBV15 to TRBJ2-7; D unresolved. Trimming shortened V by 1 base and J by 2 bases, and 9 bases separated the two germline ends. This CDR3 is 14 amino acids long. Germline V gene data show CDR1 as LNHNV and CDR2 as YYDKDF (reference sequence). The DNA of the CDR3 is TGTGCCACCAGCAGAGGGGCTCGTGCCTACGAGCAGTACTTC. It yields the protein CATSRGARAYEQYF.

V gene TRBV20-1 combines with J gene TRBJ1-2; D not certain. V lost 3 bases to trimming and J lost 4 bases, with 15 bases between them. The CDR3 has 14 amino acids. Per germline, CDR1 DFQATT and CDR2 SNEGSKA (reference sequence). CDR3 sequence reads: CSARSTEDGYGYTF. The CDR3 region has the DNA TGCAGTGCTAGGAGTACTGAGGACGGCTATGGCTACACCTTC.

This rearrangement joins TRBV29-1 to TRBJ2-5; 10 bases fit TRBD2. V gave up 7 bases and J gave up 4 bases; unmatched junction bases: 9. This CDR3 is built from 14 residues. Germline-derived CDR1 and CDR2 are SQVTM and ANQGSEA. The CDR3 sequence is CSAANTSGIETQYF. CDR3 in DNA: TGCAGCGCCGCCAACACTAGCGGGATAGAGACCCAGTACTTC. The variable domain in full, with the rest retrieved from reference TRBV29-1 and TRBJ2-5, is SAVISQKPSRDICQRGTSLTIQCQVDSQVTMMFWYRQQPGQSLTLIATANQGSEATYESGFVIDKFPISRPNLTFSTLTVSNMSPEDSSIYLCSAANTSGIETQYFGPGTRLLVL.

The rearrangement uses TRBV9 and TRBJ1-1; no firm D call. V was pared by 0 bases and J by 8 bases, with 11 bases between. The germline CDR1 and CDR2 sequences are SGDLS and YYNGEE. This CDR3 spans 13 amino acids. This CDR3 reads CASSVEGRAEAFF. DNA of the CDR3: TGTGCCAGCAGCGTAGAGGGTCGGGCCGAAGCTTTCTTT.

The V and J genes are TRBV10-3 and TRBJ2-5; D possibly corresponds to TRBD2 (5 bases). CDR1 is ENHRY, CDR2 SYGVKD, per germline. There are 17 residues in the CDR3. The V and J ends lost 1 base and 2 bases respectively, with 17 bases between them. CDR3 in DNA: TGTGCCATCAGTGAGTTCCGGGGTCTCACCCCTCAAGAGACCCAGTACTTC. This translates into CAISEFRGLTPQETQYF.

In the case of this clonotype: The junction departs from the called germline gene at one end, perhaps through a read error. The DNA for the CDR3 is TGCGCCAGCTCCCGGGACAGGGTGGCTTCACCCCTCCACTTT. It specifies CASSRDRVASPLHF. V usage is TRBV5-8 and J usage is TRBJ1-6; 9 bases match TRBD1. Per the germline V gene, CDR1 is SGHTS and CDR2 is YDEGEE. The CDR3 is 14 residues long.

The CDR3: CASSQEGTDGDEQFF. In nucleotides, the CDR3 is TGCGCCAGCAGCCAAGAAGGCACAGACGGGGATGAGCAGTTCTTC. The rearrangement uses TRBV4-1 and TRBJ2-1, with D tentatively TRBD2 (5 bases). With 0 bases removed from V and 8 bases from J, the gap between germline ends came to 14 bases. The CDR3 has 15 amino acids. Germline CDR1 reads MGHRA; CDR2 reads YSYEKL.

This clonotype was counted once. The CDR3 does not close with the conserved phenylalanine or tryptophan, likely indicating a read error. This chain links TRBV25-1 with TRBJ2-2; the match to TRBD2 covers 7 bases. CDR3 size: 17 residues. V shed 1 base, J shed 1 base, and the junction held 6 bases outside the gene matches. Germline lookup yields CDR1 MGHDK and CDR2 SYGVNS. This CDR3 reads CASSESRASGNTGELFS. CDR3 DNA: TGTGCCAGCAGTGAATCTAGGGCTAGCGGGAACACCGGGGAGCTGTTTTCT.

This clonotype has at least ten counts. CDR3 bases: TGCAGTGGAGGGGGAAGGTACGAGCAGTACTTC. Its translation: CSGGGRYEQYF. The V and J genes are TRBV20-1 and TRBJ2-7; D may be TRBD1 (6 bases). Germline CDR1 DFQATT, CDR2 SNEGSKA (reference sequence). Trimming shortened V by 7 bases and J by 4 bases, and 11 bases separated the two germline ends. The length of the CDR3 is 11 residues.

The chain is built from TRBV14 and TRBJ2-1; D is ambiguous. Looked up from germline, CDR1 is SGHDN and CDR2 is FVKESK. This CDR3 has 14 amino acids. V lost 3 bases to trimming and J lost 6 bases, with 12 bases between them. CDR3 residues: CASSQIYGSNEQFF. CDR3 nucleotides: TGTGCCAGCAGCCAGATTTACGGCAGCAATGAGCAGTTCTTC.

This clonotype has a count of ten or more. The CDR3 DNA is TGTGCCAGCAGCGAGGGGACATCTGGAAACACCATATATTTT. Amino acid sequence: CASSEGTSGNTIYF. This chain uses TRBV9 with TRBJ1-3; D might be TRBD1 (6 bases). Germline CDR1 SGDLS, CDR2 YYNGEE. The CDR3 has 14 residues. The germline V and J ends were trimmed by 3 bases and 1 base, with 8 bases remaining between them.